What follows are 27 T cell receptor beta chains derived from one specimen sequenced in a study of beta chain features in type 1 diabetes. The authors reverse transcribed all of the isolated RNA, so sequencing captured expressed TCRB transcripts. Profiling relied on immunoSEQ multiplex PCR, and the TCRdb table lists in-frame clones only, not all of them. The sample holds about 210,000 clones, about a tenth seen once. The material sequenced was central memory CD4+ T cells from blood. These receptors all stem from a man younger than 35 in good health.

The chain is built from TRBV4-2 and TRBJ1-5; 8 bases map to TRBD1. The V and J ends lost 4 bases and 5 bases, in that order; junction bases with no gene match: 7. Germline V gene data show CDR1 as LGHNA and CDR2 as YNFKEQ. CDR3 length: 15 amino acids. In DNA, the CDR3 is TGTGCCAGCAGCCTTGGGACAGGAAGGGATCAGCCCCAGCATTTT. It encodes CASSLGTGRDQPQHF.

This clone was detected a few times. This chain uses TRBV15 with TRBJ1-5; tentative D call: TRBD1 (5 bases). The CDR3 totals 16 residues. CDR1 is LNHNV, CDR2 YYDKDF, per germline (reference sequence). Trimming cost V 1 base and J 2 bases, with 12 bases left between them. CDR3 coding DNA: TGTGCCACCAGCAGAGGAGGGACGGCTGGCAATCAGCCCCAGCATTTT. This encodes CATSRGGTAGNQPQHF.

The chain combines TRBV27 with TRBJ2-1; 7 bases are shared with TRBD2. V lost 3 bases to trimming and J lost 0 bases; unmatched junction nucleotides: 8. CDR1 is MNHEY and CDR2 is SMNVEV in the germline V gene (reference sequence). CDR3 length: 17 amino acids. CDR3 sequence (DNA): TGTGCCAGCAGTTTTCTGCTAGCGGACGACTCCTACAATGAGCAGTTCTTC. This translates into CASSFLLADDSYNEQFF.

The chain employs TRBV30 and TRBJ2-1, with 7 bases identical to TRBD2. V lost 3 bases and J lost 7; bases outside the gene matches: 3. The germline gives CDR1 GTSNPN, CDR2 SVGIG (reference sequence). The CDR3 spans 12 residues. CDR3 protein: CAWSPSGNEQFF. As DNA, the CDR3 is TGTGCCTGGAGCCCTAGCGGTAATGAGCAGTTCTTC.

This clone was seen repeatedly, ten times or more. This chain uses TRBV7-2 with TRBJ2-1; TRBD2 aligns across 8 bases. This CDR3 is 16 amino acids long. From germline, CDR1 is SGHTA and CDR2 FQGNSA. Trimming took 4 bases from V and 8 from J; bases not matched to a gene: 13. Here the CDR3 DNA reads TGTGCCAGCAGCTCCCGCGGCGGGAGGTCTGGGGATGAGCAGTTCTTC. This sequence encodes CASSSRGGRSGDEQFF.

This clone showed up just a few times. The V call is TRBV25-1, the J call TRBJ1-2, with D unclear. V lost 0 bases and J lost 8, with 16 bases in between. Looked up from germline, CDR1 is MGHDK and CDR2 is SYGVNS. This CDR3 has 15 residues. The CDR3 DNA reads as TGTGCCAGCAGTGAATATAACACAGCCCTTGGAGGCTACACCTTC. Its protein product is CASSEYNTALGGYTF.

This chain links TRBV5-1 with TRBJ1-4; 10 bases are a match to TRBD1. V shed 8 bases and J 0 bases; nucleotides not matched to a gene: 4. Germline assignment: CDR1 SGHRS and CDR2 YFSETQ. CDR3 size: 15 residues. The CDR3 reads CASGTGDSTNEKLFF. The DNA of the CDR3 is TGCGCCAGTGGGACAGGGGACTCAACTAATGAAAAACTGTTTTTT.

There are a few counts of this clone. The chain couples TRBV5-4 to TRBJ1-1, with a weak D call TRBD1 (6 bases). This CDR3 region has 14 residues. V was trimmed by 0 bases and J by 7 bases, leaving 13 bases between them. The germline gives CDR1 SGHNT, CDR2 YYREEE (reference sequence). Here the CDR3 reads CASSLDQGIGEAFF. In nucleotides, the CDR3 is TGTGCCAGCAGCTTGGATCAGGGGATCGGTGAAGCTTTCTTT.

DNA of the CDR3: TGTGCCAGCAGCTTAGCGGGGGCGTACAATGAGCAGTTCTTC. Protein: CASSLAGAYNEQFF. The chain employs TRBV7-6 and TRBJ2-1, with a tentative D call TRBD1 (6 bases). V dropped 0 bases and J dropped 4 bases, with 7 bases sitting between them. This CDR3 has 14 amino acids. The germline V gene encodes CDR1 SGHVS and CDR2 FNYEAQ.

The rearrangement uses TRBV20-1 and TRBJ1-2; the D gene is possibly TRBD1 (6 bases). The germline V and J ends were trimmed by 5 bases and 9 bases, with 13 bases remaining between them. Germline V lookup: CDR1 DFQATT, CDR2 SNEGSKA (reference sequence). CDR3 length: 11 amino acids. In nucleotides, the CDR3 is TGCAGTGCTGAGGGTCAGGGGAGCTACACCTTC. This gives the protein CSAEGQGSYTF.

This rearrangement joins TRBV5-1 to TRBJ2-7; 8 bases are a match to TRBD1. The CDR3 extends over 14 amino acids. Germline CDR1 reads SGHRS; CDR2 reads YFSETQ. The V segment lost 4 bases and the J segment 6 bases; nucleotides outside the gene matches: 9. CDR3 sequence reads: CASSPGQGGSEQYF. For the CDR3, the DNA is TGCGCCAGCAGCCCCGGACAGGGAGGATCCGAGCAGTACTTC.

The CDR3 sequence is CASSLVNSPGELFF. CDR3 nucleotide sequence: TGTGCCAGCAGCTTAGTGAACAGTCCCGGGGAGCTGTTTTTT. This chain joins TRBV7-9 and TRBJ2-2; D uncertain. The CDR3 consists of 14 residues. Trimming removed 1 base from V and 6 bases from J, with 9 bases in between. Germline CDR1 is SEHNR and CDR2 is FQNEAQ (reference sequence).

The gene calls are TRBV7-2 and TRBJ2-5, with D possibly being TRBD2 (5 bases). The CDR3 has 13 amino acids. In germline, CDR1 is SGHTA, CDR2 FQGNSA. The germline V and J ends were trimmed by 1 base and 5 bases, with 8 bases remaining between them. CDR3 region: CASSLDSGETQYF. DNA of the CDR3: TGTGCCAGCAGCTTAGACTCGGGGGAGACCCAGTACTTC.

This clone has only a few counts. The V gene is TRBV5-5, the J gene TRBJ1-1; TRBD1 is a possible D gene (6 bases). This CDR3 is built from 14 residues. Germline CDR1 SGHKS, CDR2 YYEKEE (reference sequence). V was pared by 1 base and J by 0 bases, with 7 bases between. The CDR3 loop is CASSLTGLNTEAFF. The CDR3 DNA sequence: TGTGCCAGCAGCTTGACAGGGCTGAACACTGAAGCTTTCTTT. The full variable domain, in which reference TRBV5-5 and TRBJ1-1 provide the parts outside the CDR3, is DAGVTQSPTHLIKTRGQQVTLRCSPISGHKSVSWYQQVLGQGPQFIFQYYEKEERGRGNFPDRFSARQFPNYSSELNVNALLLGDSALYLCASSLTGLNTEAFFGQGTRLTVV.

This clone was seen a few times. The CDR3 DNA follows: TGTGCCTGGAGTGTAAACAGAAACAATGAGCAGTTCTTC. Its protein product is CAWSVNRNNEQFF. The chain is built from TRBV30 and TRBJ2-1, with unresolved D. The CDR3 runs to 13 residues. Trimming took 0 bases from V and 5 from J, leaving 8 bases between them. The germline gives CDR1 GTSNPN, CDR2 SVGIG (reference sequence).

This clone has only a few counts. V and J are TRBV2 and TRBJ2-2, with D possibly being TRBD1 (5 bases). The germline V and J ends were trimmed by 2 bases and 4 bases, with 11 bases remaining between them. CDR1 and CDR2 from the germline V gene are SNHLY and FYNNEI. The CDR3 is 15 residues long. The CDR3 protein is CASSEQGFGTGELFF. Here the CDR3 DNA reads TGTGCCAGCAGTGAACAGGGTTTCGGCACCGGGGAGCTGTTTTTT.

The CDR3, as DNA: TGTGCCAGCTCACCAAGGTTCCGCGGTGAGCAGTTCTTC. Protein: CASSPRFRGEQFF. J is TRBJ2-1 and V is TRBV18; D ambiguous. The V gene lost 2 bases and the J gene lost 9 bases, with 11 bases spanning the gap. The germline V gene has CDR1 KGHSH and CDR2 LQKENI. The CDR3 has 13 residues.

V usage is TRBV30 and J usage is TRBJ2-7; D gene ambiguous. CDR3 length: 13 amino acids. CDR1 is GTSNPN, CDR2 SVGIG, per germline (reference sequence). Trimming pared 5 bases from V and 6 bases from J, leaving 17 bases between. The CDR3 region has the DNA TGTGCCTGGGCCAGAGGCACCTTTGGCGAGCAGTACTTC. This codes for CAWARGTFGEQYF. Supplemented by reference TRBV30 and TRBJ2-7, the full variable domain reads SQTIHQWPATLVQPVGSPLSLECTVEGTSNPNLYWYRQAAGRGLQLLFYSVGIGQISSEVPQNLSASRPQDRQFILSSKKLLLSDSGFYLCAWARGTFGEQYFGPGTRLTVT.

V gene TRBV29-1 combines with J gene TRBJ2-3; 8 nucleotides agree with TRBD2. The CDR3 length is 13 residues. With V trimmed by 7 bases and J by 2 bases, 5 bases remained unmatched. Germline CDR1 reads SQVTM; CDR2 reads ANQGSEA. Here the CDR3 DNA reads TGCAGCGCCGGCGGGAGGACCACAGATACGCAGTATTTT. This codes for CSAGGRTTDTQYF.

This chain connects TRBV5-4 to TRBJ2-7; 7 bases agree with TRBD2. V gave up 0 bases and J gave up 2 bases; unmatched junction bases: 14. The CDR3 sequence is 18 residues long. The V gene's germline CDR1 is SGHNT and CDR2 YYREEE (reference sequence). CDR3 sequence: CASSLVLEAGTSAYEQYF. CDR3 coding DNA: TGTGCCAGCAGCTTGGTACTCGAGGCAGGAACTAGCGCCTACGAGCAGTACTTC.

J is TRBJ2-5 and V is TRBV19; 8 bases line up with TRBD2. The germline gives CDR1 LNHDA, CDR2 SQIVND (reference sequence). This CDR3 comprises 13 residues. The J segment lost 3 bases and the V segment lost 6 bases, leaving 3 bases of the junction unmatched. The CDR3 DNA is TGTGCCAGTAGGAAAGCGGGAGAAGAGACCCAGTACTTC. Residues: CASRKAGEETQYF.

This clone was found a few times. This chain connects TRBV18 to TRBJ1-2; D is perhaps TRBD1 (5 bases). Trimming cost V 1 base and J 6 bases, with 15 bases left between them. CDR1 is KGHSH, CDR2 LQKENI, per germline. The CDR3 sequence is 15 residues long. CDR3: CASSPQQEVGNGYTF. DNA of the CDR3: TGTGCCAGCTCACCACAACAGGAAGTCGGGAATGGCTACACCTTC.

The chain carries TRBV18 and TRBJ2-3; TRBD2 aligns across 14 bases. Per germline, CDR1 KGHSH and CDR2 LQKENI. The CDR3 loop spans 18 amino acids. V trimming: 2 bases; J trimming: 4 bases; junction bases outside the gene matches: 8. In nucleotides, the CDR3 is TGTGCCAGCTCACCAACGGGGACTAGCGGGAGTGCGTCAGATACGCAGTATTTT. This codes for CASSPTGTSGSASDTQYF. Full variable domain (missing parts from reference TRBV18 and TRBJ2-3): NAGVMQNPRHLVRRRGQEARLRCSPMKGHSHVYWYRQLPEEGLKFMVYLQKENIIDESGMPKERFSAEFPKEGPSILRIQQVVRGDSAAYFCASSPTGTSGSASDTQYFGPGTRLTVL.

The chain employs TRBV25-1 and TRBJ2-7; 14 nucleotides match TRBD2. Germline CDR1 MGHDK, CDR2 SYGVNS. The V segment lost 2 bases and the J segment 7 bases; nucleotides outside the gene matches: 4. CDR3 length: 15 amino acids. Here the CDR3 DNA reads TGTGCCAGCAGTGAAGGAAGACTAGCGGGAGGGGAGCAGTACTTC. Amino acids: CASSEGRLAGGEQYF.

Regarding this clone: It differs at one base from a far larger clone, so likely a read error. In the same sample, other DNA sequences code for this CDR3. V usage is TRBV11-2 and J usage is TRBJ2-1, with D maybe TRBD1 (5 bases). The CDR3 spans 15 residues. CDR1 is SGHAT, CDR2 FQNNGV, per germline. Trimming shortened V by 1 base and J by 0 bases, and 7 bases separated the two germline ends. The CDR3 sequence: CASSLVTGSYNEQFF. The CDR3 bases are TGTGCCAGCAGCTTAGTAACAGGCTCCTACAATGAGCAGTTCTTC.

This clone was counted a few times. The rearrangement links TRBV6-1 to TRBJ2-7; D not certain. This CDR3 contains 14 residues. CDR1 and CDR2 (germline): MNHNS, SASEGT. Trimming cost V 7 bases and J 1 base, with 14 bases left between them. CDR3 sequence: CASTGTRSSYEQYF. CDR3 coding DNA: TGTGCCAGCACCGGAACAAGGTCGTCCTACGAGCAGTACTTC.

In its sample, this clone was seen a few times. V and J are TRBV5-1 and TRBJ2-3, with a tentative D call TRBD1 (6 bases). Germline CDR1 and CDR2: SGHRS and YFSETQ. Trimming removed 7 bases from V and 7 bases from J, with 19 bases in between. CDR3 length: 14 amino acids. CDR3 in amino acids: CASSGRTDSYTQYF. For the CDR3, the DNA is TGCGCCAGCTCCGGCCGGACAGATTCGTATACGCAGTATTTT.